Presented here are 4 T cell receptor beta chains from one specimen sequenced in a study of cytomegalovirus exposure and HLA in healthy donors. This PCR relied on a set of 60 Vbeta primers and 13 Jbeta primers. The repertoire was sequenced with immunoSEQ multiplex PCR; TCRdb's copy has only in-frame clones and lacks some. The repertoire shows 25,000 to 40,000 clones; the top ten hold around 4.2%. Sample: PBMCs. Receptors originate from a woman between 40 and 50 years old in good health and CMV-seropositive.

J is TRBJ1-3 and V is TRBV2; the D is unclear. The CDR3 covers 14 residues. The V gene's germline CDR1 is SNHLY and CDR2 FYNNEI. V gave up 3 bases and J gave up 4 bases, with 10 bases separating them. DNA of the CDR3: TGTGCCAGCAGTGAGGCGACACCGGGAAACACCATATATTTT. This sequence encodes CASSEATPGNTIYF.

The rearrangement links TRBV7-2 to TRBJ2-5; TRBD1 matches at 9 bases. The trim removed 5 bases at V and 2 bases at J, leaving 3 bases unmatched. CDR1 is SGHTA and CDR2 is FQGNSA in the germline V gene. The CDR3 is 14 amino acids. The CDR3 region is CASSRDRGQETQYF. CDR3 nucleotides: TGTGCCAGCAGCCGAGACAGGGGGCAAGAGACCCAGTACTTC. Together with reference TRBV7-2 and TRBJ2-5, the CDR3 gives the full variable domain: GAGVSQSPSNKVTEKGKDVELRCDPISGHTALYWYRQSLGQGLEFLIYFQGNSAPDKSGLPSDRFSAERTGGSVSTLTIQRTQQEDSAVYLCASSRDRGQETQYFGPGTRLLVL.

The V and J genes are TRBV18 and TRBJ2-7; perhaps TRBD1 as D (5 bases). The CDR3 is made up of 14 amino acids. Trimming took off 3 bases at V and 6 bases at J, with 15 bases between the two ends. CDR1 is KGHSH and CDR2 is LQKENI in the germline V gene. Written as DNA, the CDR3 is TGTGCCAGCTCACCGAGAGACAGTATCAGCGAGCAGTACTTC. Translated: CASSPRDSISEQYF. Filled out from reference TRBV18 and TRBJ2-7, the complete variable domain reads NAGVMQNPRHLVRRRGQEARLRCSPMKGHSHVYWYRQLPEEGLKFMVYLQKENIIDESGMPKERFSAEFPKEGPSILRIQQVVRGDSAAYFCASSPRDSISEQYFGPGTRLTVT.

J is TRBJ1-5 and V is TRBV19; perhaps TRBD1 as D (5 bases). CDR3 size: 13 residues. Germline lookup yields CDR1 LNHDA and CDR2 SQIVND (reference sequence). V was pared by 3 bases and J by 5 bases, with 8 bases between. The CDR3 coding sequence is TGTGCCAGTAGTATGTCGGGGGATCAGCCCCAGCATTTT. It translates to CASSMSGDQPQHF.